This T cell receptor (beta chain) originates from a study of OX40 agonist ivuxolimab in advanced cancers. At the level of the study: Dose-escalation patients suffered from hepatocellular carcinoma, melanoma, renal cell or head and neck cancer.

This CDR3 region has 13 residues. The J segment lost 7 bases and the V segment lost 8 bases, leaving 8 bases of the junction unmatched. Per germline, CDR1 MNHNS and CDR2 SASEGT. Assay used: immunoSEQ multiplex PCR; TCRdb lists only in-frame clones, some missing. The data hold fewer than 50,000 clones, with roughly 90% observed a single time. The sequenced sample was CD4+ or CD8+ T cells sorted from blood, obtained in a trial of the OX40 agonist ivuxolimab. This chain connects TRBV6-1 to TRBJ1-2; TRBD1 matches 9 bases. The origin of this receptor is an adult with an advanced solid tumor such as melanoma, head and neck, liver or kidney cancer. For the CDR3, the DNA is TGTGCCAGCGCCGGAGGACAGGGGCGTGGCTACACCTTC. It encodes CASAGGQGRGYTF.